Listed here is a single T cell receptor (beta chain). The antigen is undetermined. These data originate in a study of cytomegalovirus exposure and HLA in healthy donors. Across the study: Across around 400 genotyped donors, around 82% landed in the Caucasian-associated ancestry cluster. Study-level results: Accurate predictions that matched the HLA-A and HLA-B alleles of most subjects were reportedly made from TCR beta sequences. Follow-up analysis later connected one missense variant in DCLRE1C with trimming of TCR beta V- and J-genes.

Trimming took off 2 bases at V and 4 bases at J, with 11 bases between the two ends. CDR3 length: 14 residues. CDR1 is MGHDK and CDR2 is SYGVNS in the germline V gene. The study ran its PCR with 60 Vbeta and 13 Jbeta primers. Produced via immunoSEQ multiplex PCR; TCRdb's table is partial and in-frame only. Seen here are about 130,000 clones, roughly 74% observed once, and the top ten hold approximately 6.4%. The sequencing input was PBMCs. J is TRBJ2-5 and V is TRBV25-1; D might be TRBD1 (5 bases). The sequence was obtained from a woman in her fifties or sixties in good health and CMV-seropositive. In nucleotides, the CDR3 is TGTGCCAGCAGTGAACGGCAGGGCTCAGAGACCCAGTACTTC. Its translation is CASSERQGSETQYF.